Listed below are T cell receptor beta chains from one sample, sequenced in a study of blood T cell repertoires in COVID-19. Method: immunoSEQ multiplex PCR; TCRdb's copy keeps in-frame clones and lacks some. The data contain roughly 250,000 clones, 65% to 85% of them seen just once; the ten biggest clones take up 4%. The sequenced sample consisted of peripheral blood. Every receptor here comes from a woman in her 40s with active or convalescent COVID-19. Each CDR3 is given with its conserved first and last residue. D genes are given only for firm matches. A row's size may be missing; if present it is once, few, many or a size class.

clone_size	d_call	j_call	v_call	cdr3_aa	cdr3_nt
-	-	TRBJ1-1	TRBV11-3	CASSLGRTGKRGTEAFF	TGTGCCAGCAGCTTAGGACGAACCGGGAAGAGAGGCACTGAAGCTTTCTTT
-	-	TRBJ1-1	TRBV29-1	CSVVRSMNTEAFF	TGCAGCGTTGTTCGGTCCATGAACACTGAAGCTTTCTTT
-	TRBD2	TRBJ2-3	TRBV5-1	CASSLSGGTDTQYF	TGCGCCAGCAGCCTTAGCGGGGGGACAGATACGCAGTATTTT
few	-	TRBJ2-2	TRBV27	CASSAGSSTGELFF	TGTGCCAGCAGTGCGGGATCCTCCACCGGGGAGCTGTTTTTT
-	TRBD1	TRBJ1-1	TRBV2	CASTELNPGTGGSAFF	TGTGCCAGCACCGAGCTTAACCCCGGGACAGGGGGTAGTGCTTTCTTT
-	TRBD1	TRBJ2-7	TRBV30	CAWNRGSYEQYF	TGTGCCTGGAACAGGGGGTCCTACGAGCAGTACTTC
-	-	TRBJ2-1	TRBV18	CASSKARGGNEQFF	TGTGCCAGCTCAAAGGCCAGGGGCGGCAATGAGCAGTTCTTC
-	-	TRBJ2-2	TRBV10-3	CAATPGGTFTGELFF	TGTGCCGCGACCCCGGGGGGCACGTTCACCGGGGAGCTGTTTTTT
many	TRBD1	TRBJ2-1	TRBV7-8	CASSHPGQGNNEQFF	TGTGCCAGCAGCCATCCGGGACAGGGAAACAATGAGCAGTTCTTC
-	TRBD2	TRBJ2-1	TRBV19	CASSPWASGGPVYNEQFF	TGTGCCAGTAGTCCCTGGGCTAGCGGGGGACCCGTCTACAATGAGCAGTTCTTC
-	-	TRBJ1-3	TRBV11-2	CASSPLGPLWGNTIYF	TGTGCCAGCAGCCCGCTAGGTCCACTCTGGGGAAACACCATATATTTT
-	-	TRBJ1-2	TRBV6-5	CASSYSIRGRGGYTF	TGTGCCAGCAGTTACTCCATCCGGGGTCGAGGCGGCTACACCTTC
-	TRBD2	TRBJ2-7	TRBV5-1	CASSLGSGGPVEQYF	TGCGCCAGCAGCTTGGGTAGCGGGGGGCCTGTCGAGCAGTACTTC
-	TRBD2	TRBJ2-1	TRBV7-2	CASSNAPAGDAVF	TGTGCCAGCAGTAATGCCCCCGCGGGAGATGCCGTCTTC
-	-	TRBJ1-1	TRBV4-1	CATRGAGVTEAFF	TGCGCCACCCGGGGAGCAGGGGTCACTGAAGCTTTCTTT
-	TRBD2	TRBJ2-5	TRBV4-1	CASSQGAPSGGETQYF	TGCGCCAGCAGCCAAGGGGCGCCTAGCGGGGGTGAGACCCAGTACTTC
-	-	TRBJ1-2	TRBV11-3	CASSLDLPFEGGGSYGYTF	TGTGCCAGCAGCTTAGATCTCCCCTTTGAAGGGGGGGGGAGCTATGGCTACACCTTC
-	TRBD2	TRBJ2-3	TRBV9	CASTLAGGISDTQYF	TGTGCCAGCACCCTAGCGGGGGGGATCTCGGATACGCAGTATTTT
-	TRBD2	TRBJ2-1	TRBV5-1	CASTTSGSYNEQFF	TGCGCCAGCACTACTAGCGGATCCTACAATGAGCAGTTCTTC
-	-	TRBJ2-1	TRBV6-2/TRBV6-3	CASSRRGLPLSSYNEQFF	TGTGCCAGCAGTAGGCGGGGGCTCCCTTTAAGCTCCTACAATGAGCAGTTCTTC
once	TRBD1	TRBJ2-6	TRBV5-5	CASRPTGVGANVLTF	TGTGCCAGCAGACCCACAGGGGTTGGGGCCAACGTCCTGACTTTC
few	TRBD1	TRBJ1-5	TRBV5-5	CASSLGTGGREPQHF	TGTGCCAGCAGCTTGGGAACAGGGGGTCGGGAGCCCCAGCATTTT
-	-	TRBJ1-3	TRBV5-6	CASSLNLGSSGNTIYF	TGTGCCAGCAGCTTGAATCTTGGGAGCTCTGGAAACACCATATATTTT
-	-	TRBJ1-1	TRBV30	CAWSVSGETEAFF	TGTGCCTGGAGTGTATCCGGGGAAACTGAAGCTTTCTTT
-	TRBD1	TRBJ1-4	TRBV4-1	CASSQKTGGREKLFF	TGCGCCAGCAGCCAAAAGACAGGGGGCCGTGAAAAACTGTTTTTT
-	-	TRBJ1-2	TRBV5-4	CASSLAGVGNYGYTF	TGTGCCAGCAGCTTGGCAGGGGTCGGTAACTATGGCTACACCTTC
-	-	TRBJ1-5	TRBV15	CATTPTVGDQPQHF	TGTGCCACCACCCCGACGGTAGGGGATCAGCCCCAGCATTTT
-	-	TRBJ2-6	TRBV9	CASSGRPGRGVNVLTF	TGTGCCAGCAGCGGCCGCCCGGGCAGGGGCGTTAACGTCCTGACTTTC
-	-	TRBJ1-2	TRBV3-1/TRBV3-2	CASSQDGARVDGYTF	TGTGCCAGCAGCCAAGATGGGGCACGGGTTGATGGCTACACCTTC
-	-	TRBJ2-3	TRBV24-1	CATSDLGRTQYF	TGTGCCACCAGTGATTTGGGGAGAACGCAGTATTTT
-	TRBD1	TRBJ1-6	TRBV6-5	CASGDRASPLHF	TGTGCCAGCGGGGACAGAGCTTCACCCCTCCACTTT
-	-	TRBJ1-6	TRBV11-2	CASSLGQGRDSPLHF	TGTGCCAGCAGCTTAGGTCAGGGGAGGGATTCACCCCTCCACTTT
few	-	TRBJ2-1	TRBV11-2	CASSLDRRNEQFF	TGTGCCAGCAGCTTAGACAGGAGGAATGAGCAGTTCTTC
-	-	TRBJ2-7	TRBV19	CASSRQMTYEQYF	TGTGCCAGTAGTAGACAGATGACCTACGAGCAGTACTTC
once	TRBD2	TRBJ2-7	TRBV28	CASSLQGGSYEQYF	TGTGCCAGCAGTTTACAGGGAGGGTCCTACGAGCAGTACTTC
-	-	TRBJ2-1	TRBV3-1/TRBV3-2	CASSHTERGEQFF	TGTGCCAGCAGCCACACGGAGAGAGGTGAGCAGTTCTTC
-	-	TRBJ2-7	TRBV2	CASSEYSVRLGEQYF	TGTGCCAGCAGTGAATACTCCGTTCGTCTTGGCGAGCAGTACTTC
-	-	TRBJ1-2	TRBV3-1/TRBV3-2	CASSQALGDGYTF	TGTGCCAGCAGCCAAGCCCTCGGGGATGGCTACACCTTC
-	-	TRBJ2-2	TRBV7-9	CASSFTDTPNTGELFF	TGTGCCAGCAGCTTCACCGACACTCCTAACACCGGGGAGCTGTTTTTT
-	TRBD2	TRBJ2-5	TRBV5-6	CASSLPGLQVTQYF	TGTGCCAGCAGTTTACCGGGACTACAGGTGACCCAGTACTTC
-	-	TRBJ1-2	TRBV7-9	CASSSLGGPHQGHGYTF	TGTGCCAGCAGCTCCTTAGGGGGACCTCACCAGGGGCATGGCTACACCTTC
-	-	TRBJ2-4	TRBV10-1	CASSESTARNIQYF	TGCGCCAGCAGTGAGTCGACTGCAAGAAACATTCAGTACTTC
-	-	TRBJ1-2	TRBV5-6	CASSSPRGFDYGYTF	TGTGCCAGCAGCTCCCCTCGGGGTTTTGACTATGGCTACACCTTC
-	TRBD1	TRBJ2-7	TRBV15	CATSRDIGQGSYEQYF	TGTGCCACCAGCAGAGATATCGGACAGGGTTCCTACGAGCAGTACTTC
-	-	TRBJ2-7	TRBV7-7	CASSPSRGGEQYF	TGTGCCAGCAGCCCCTCAAGGGGGGGGGAGCAGTACTTC
-	-	TRBJ1-1	TRBV5-1	CASSFDSSPIEAFF	TGCGCCAGCAGCTTTGACAGTTCCCCTATTGAAGCTTTCTTT